What follows are 28 T cell receptor beta chains derived from one specimen sequenced in a study of blood T cells in healthy people across ages. The authors ran a second PCR of about 7 to 11 cycles using a sample-barcoded 5' primer and a J-beta primer mix. TCRdb redid the calling of the 5' RACE reads with MiXCR, one entry per CDR3 protein. This table holds some 550,000 distinct CDR3 sequences, about 45% found once. What was sequenced was blood. All receptors derive from a man older than 75 in good health.

The CDR3 loop reads CASSRDREGSYEQYF. The CDR3 coding sequence is TGTGCCAGCAGTCGTGACAGGGAAGGTTCCTACGAGCAGTACTTC. This chain connects TRBV28 to TRBJ2-7; TRBD1 aligns across 7 bases. V lost 5 bases to trimming and J lost 1 base; unmatched junction nucleotides: 8. The germline V gene has CDR1 MDHEN and CDR2 SYDVKM. This CDR3 region has 15 residues.

The genes are TRBV7-2 and TRBJ1-4; D is unresolved. Germline-derived CDR1 and CDR2 are SGHTA and FQGNSA. The CDR3 is made up of 14 amino acids. Trimming shortened V by 6 bases and J by 3 bases, and 11 bases separated the two germline ends. DNA of the CDR3: TGTGCCAGCAGTTACACCCGCCCTAATGAAAAACTGTTTTTT. It encodes CASSYTRPNEKLFF.

About this clonotype itself: In this CDR3 the conserved last residue, phenylalanine or tryptophan, is missing, so a read error is likely. The chain joins TRBV9 to TRBJ2-3; weak D call: TRBD2 (6 bases). CDR1 SGDLS and CDR2 YYNGEE come from the germline V gene. The CDR3 covers 15 residues. CDR3 nucleotide sequence: TGTGCCGGCAGCGTAGTCGCGGGGAGCACAGATACGCAGTATTTA. The encoded protein is CAGSVVAGSTDTQYL.

The chain combines TRBV6-6 with TRBJ2-2; no reliable D call. Germline lookup yields CDR1 MNHNY and CDR2 SVGAGI (reference sequence). Trimming cost V 11 bases and J 0 bases, with 10 bases left between them. The length of the CDR3 is 13 residues. The CDR3 sequence is CACKASNTGELFF. Here the CDR3 DNA reads TGTGCCTGCAAAGCATCGAACACCGGGGAGCTGTTTTTT.

The rearrangement links TRBV7-2 to TRBJ2-2; TRBD1 matches at 9 bases. CDR1 SGHTA and CDR2 FQGNSA come from the germline V gene. Trimming cost V 11 bases and J 7 bases; bases outside gene matches: 8. This CDR3 is 13 amino acids long. Written as DNA, the CDR3 is TGTGCCGACAACAGGGGGCTAGACGGGGAGCTGTTTTTT. Amino acid sequence: CADNRGLDGELFF.

This clonotype was counted once. This may arise from a read error, as a much more abundant clone is one base away. The chain is built from TRBV6-5 and TRBJ2-3; D perhaps matches TRBD1 (5 bases). The closer fit of TRBJ1-4 to the DNA end suggests the J call may be wrong. CDR1 MNHEY and CDR2 SVGAGI come from the germline V gene. The CDR3 is made up of 18 amino acids. CDR3 amino acids: CASIIGRSLGRGEEKLFF. The CDR3 DNA follows: TGTGCCAGCATTATTGGTAGATCACTGGGGCGAGGGGAGGAAAAACTGTTTTTT.

The chain is built from TRBV27 and TRBJ2-4; 9 bases align to TRBD2. The last part of the DNA fits TRBJ2-7 better; the J call may be wrong. The CDR3 runs 13 residues. Germline lookup yields CDR1 MNHEY and CDR2 SMNVEV (reference sequence). CDR3 in DNA: TGTGCCAGCAGTGTGCTAGCGGGGTACGAGCAGTACTTC. It translates to CASSVLAGYEQYF.

The rearrangement uses TRBV7-2 and TRBJ2-1; the D call may be TRBD1 or TRBD2 (5 bases each). This CDR3 is built from 15 residues. CDR1 SGHTA and CDR2 FQGNSA come from the germline V gene. V was shortened by 5 bases and J by 1 base, with 12 bases between the two germline ends. The CDR3 DNA reads TGTGCCAGCAGCCTTTGGGACGGGTCCTACAATGAGCAGTTCTTC. As protein: CASSLWDGSYNEQFF.

J is TRBJ2-7 and V is TRBV5-1, with 8 bases fitting TRBD1. With 1 base clipped from V and 3 bases from J, the junction kept 6 bases outside the gene matches. This CDR3 comprises 15 residues. Germline V CDR1 and CDR2: SGHRS, YFSETQ. Here the CDR3 reads CASSLNAGGFYEQYF. The CDR3 DNA sequence: TGCGCCAGCAGCTTGAATGCAGGGGGCTTCTACGAGCAGTACTTC.

V gene TRBV29-1 combines with J gene TRBJ2-5; D is perhaps TRBD1 (5 bases). V was shortened by 7 bases and J by 3 bases, with 12 bases between the two germline ends. The CDR3 is made up of 12 amino acids. The germline gives CDR1 SQVTM, CDR2 ANQGSEA. The CDR3 nucleotides read TGCAGCGCTTTATTAGGGGAAGAGACCCAGTACTTC. This translates into CSALLGEETQYF.

This clonotype was seen a handful of times. The chain employs TRBV6-6 and TRBJ1-1, with D unresolved. Trimming removed 2 bases from V and 1 base from J, with 8 bases in between. The CDR3 totals 14 residues. Germline V gene sequence: CDR1 MNHNY, CDR2 SVGAGI (reference sequence). The CDR3 coding sequence is TGTGCCAGCAGTTACACGGCGACGAACACTGAAGCTTTCTTT. Its protein is CASSYTATNTEAFF.

This clonotype was found a few times. This sequence joins TRBV5-1 and TRBJ2-5; a weak D match, TRBD2 (6 bases). The CDR3 has 14 residues. V dropped 4 bases and J dropped 4 bases, with 14 bases sitting between them. Germline CDR1 is SGHRS and CDR2 is YFSETQ. This CDR3 is CASSPRGTGETQYF. The CDR3 region has the DNA TGCGCCAGCAGCCCCCGGGGGACGGGAGAGACCCAGTACTTC.

The chain carries TRBV10-3 and TRBJ2-7; TRBD1 is a possible D gene (6 bases). V shed 5 bases and J shed 3 bases, with 11 bases lying between them. This CDR3 comprises 13 residues. Germline V gene data show CDR1 as ENHRY and CDR2 as SYGVKD. The CDR3 bases are TGTGCCATCAGTCCGGGACAACTCTACGAGCAGTACTTC. Its protein is CAISPGQLYEQYF.

This clonotype was counted only a few times. V and J are TRBV11-1 and TRBJ2-1, with D maybe TRBD1 (5 bases). The germline V gene has CDR1 SGHAT and CDR2 FQDESV (reference sequence). The CDR3 totals 11 residues. V lost 5 bases to trimming and J lost 13 bases, with 12 bases between them. CDR3: CASSPAREQFF. The CDR3 DNA sequence: TGTGCCAGCAGCCCAGCCAGGGAACAGTTCTTC.

The chain is built from TRBV14 and TRBJ1-5; D may be TRBD1 (5 bases). Germline-derived CDR1 and CDR2 are SGHDN and FVKESK. V dropped 3 bases and J dropped 6 bases, with 6 bases sitting between them. The CDR3 runs 12 residues. Here the CDR3 DNA reads TGTGCCAGCAGCCAGGGACTTCAGCCCCAGCATTTT. It is translated as CASSQGLQPQHF.

CDR3 sequence: CASSPGTSGGAGEQFF. The CDR3, as DNA: TGTGCCAGCAGCCCCGGGACTAGCGGGGGGGCAGGTGAGCAGTTCTTC. The rearrangement joins TRBV6-6 to TRBJ2-1; the match to TRBD2 covers 16 bases. The CDR3 consists of 16 residues. Trimming at V came to 6 bases and at J to 9 bases, leaving 8 bases not matched to a gene. Germline V gene lookup returns CDR1 MNHNY and CDR2 SVGAGI (reference sequence).

V usage is TRBV6-2 or TRBV6-3 and J usage is TRBJ2-7; D is uncertain. The germline V gene has CDR1 MNHEY and CDR2 SVGEGT. The CDR3 consists of 13 residues. Trimming cost V 5 bases and J 3 bases, with 11 bases left between them. Here the CDR3 reads CASSLRTDYEQYF. For the CDR3, the DNA is TGTGCCAGCAGTCTCAGAACCGACTACGAGCAGTACTTC.

This clonotype was seen ten or more times. V and J are TRBV7-9 and TRBJ2-5; 8 bases align to TRBD1. The length of the CDR3 is 19 residues. The trim removed 2 bases at V and 2 bases at J, leaving 16 bases unmatched. Germline CDR1 reads SEHNR; CDR2 reads FQNEAQ (reference sequence). The DNA for the CDR3 is TGTGCCAGCAGCTTATCCGGACAGGGTGGTGGATTCGGGCAAGAGACCCAGTACTTC. As protein: CASSLSGQGGGFGQETQYF. Full variable domain (outside the CDR3, taken from reference TRBV7-9 and TRBJ2-5): DTGVSQNPRHKITKRGQNVTFRCDPISEHNRLYWYRQTLGQGPEFLTYFQNEAQLEKSRLLSDRFSAERPKGSFSTLEIQRTEQGDSAMYLCASSLSGQGGGFGQETQYFGPGTRLLVL.

The genes are TRBV7-9 and TRBJ1-1, with no clear D. V shed 2 bases and J shed 3 bases, with 4 bases lying between them. The CDR3 runs to 12 residues. Germline lookup yields CDR1 SEHNR and CDR2 FQNEAQ (reference sequence). This chain's CDR3 is CASSLTDTEAFF. The CDR3 DNA sequence: TGTGCCAGCAGCTTAACAGACACTGAAGCTTTCTTT.

The chain recombines TRBV6-6 with TRBJ2-7; D unclear. Germline V lookup: CDR1 MNHNY, CDR2 SVGAGI (reference sequence). The CDR3 extends over 12 amino acids. Trimming shortened V by 6 bases and J by 3 bases, and 9 bases separated the two germline ends. The CDR3 spells CASRSNSYEQYF. CDR3 nucleotides: TGTGCCAGCAGGTCTAACAGCTACGAGCAGTACTTC.

This clonotype was detected only a few times. The rearrangement joins TRBV27 to TRBJ2-1; TRBD2 might be the D (5 bases). Deletions cut 3 bases from V and 9 bases from J, with 18 bases between. Germline V gene sequence: CDR1 MNHEY, CDR2 SMNVEV (reference sequence). This CDR3 contains 15 residues. The CDR3 bases are TGTGCCAGCAGTTTTCCCGACATTCTAGCTGCTGAGCAGTTCTTC. It specifies CASSFPDILAAEQFF.

The chain has TRBV20-1 and TRBJ2-2, with no clear D. Per the germline V gene, CDR1 is DFQATT and CDR2 is SNEGSKA (reference sequence). The V gene lost 0 bases and the J gene lost 1 base, with 9 bases spanning the gap. The CDR3 extends over 15 amino acids. The CDR3 reads CSARDTVGNTGELFF. The DNA of the CDR3 is TGCAGTGCTAGAGACACCGTGGGGAACACCGGGGAGCTGTTTTTT.

The V and J genes are TRBV20-1 and TRBJ2-3, with 8 positions matching TRBD2. The ends lost 0 bases at V and 3 bases at J; junction bases unmatched: 8. The V gene's germline CDR1 is DFQATT and CDR2 SNEGSKA (reference sequence). The CDR3 consists of 16 residues. CDR3 coding DNA: TGCAGTGCTAGAGATCGGGGTAGCGGGGCGACAGATACGCAGTATTTT. Translated: CSARDRGSGATDTQYF.

The V and J genes are TRBV19 and TRBJ2-3, with 7 bases lining up with TRBD2. This CDR3 comprises 13 residues. Germline CDR1 LNHDA, CDR2 SQIVND (reference sequence). Trimming cost V 4 bases and J 6 bases; bases outside gene matches: 4. The CDR3, as DNA: TGTGCCAGTAGTACAGTACTAGCGGATACGCAGTATTTT. Translating it yields CASSTVLADTQYF.

This clonotype came up many times. CDR3 bases: TGTGCCAGCAGACACCGGGACAGAGGGTACGAGCAGTACTTC. Translation: CASRHRDRGYEQYF. The chain has TRBV6-6 and TRBJ2-7; TRBD1 matches 7 bases. This CDR3 region has 14 residues. Germline assignment: CDR1 MNHNY and CDR2 SVGAGI (reference sequence). The ends lost 6 bases at V and 4 bases at J; junction bases unmatched: 9.

The chain carries TRBV7-3 and TRBJ2-7; D may be TRBD1 or TRBD2 (7 bases each). CDR1 SGHTA and CDR2 FQGTGA come from the germline V gene. The CDR3 totals 15 residues. The germline V and J ends were trimmed by 4 bases and 5 bases, with 18 bases remaining between them. CDR3 DNA sequence: TGTGCCAGCAGCTCCACCAGGGGGGGGTTCAACGAGCAGTACTTC. Amino acids: CASSSTRGGFNEQYF. Drawing the rest from reference TRBV7-3 and TRBJ2-7, the complete variable domain is GAGVSQTPSNKVTEKGKYVELRCDPISGHTALYWYRQSLGQGPEFLIYFQGTGAADDSGLPNDRFFAVRPEGSVSTLKIQRTERGDSAVYLCASSSTRGGFNEQYFGPGTRLTVT.

V is TRBV7-2 and J is TRBJ2-5; 9 bases fit TRBD2. Per the germline V gene, CDR1 is SGHTA and CDR2 is FQGNSA. CDR3 length: 15 residues. The junction had 4 bases not matched to a gene; V was cut back by 4 bases and J by 1 base. The CDR3 DNA reads TGTGCCAGCAGCTATCCTAGCGGGGCCCAAGAGACCCAGTACTTC. Its translation: CASSYPSGAQETQYF.

The chain recombines TRBV2 with TRBJ2-7; TRBD2 might be the D (5 bases). Trimming shortened V by 6 bases and J by 6 bases, and 15 bases separated the two germline ends. CDR3 size: 13 residues. Germline-derived CDR1 and CDR2 are SNHLY and FYNNEI. CDR3 region: CASRVEGWSEQYF. As DNA, the CDR3 is TGTGCCAGCAGGGTTGAGGGTTGGAGCGAGCAGTACTTC. The full variable domain, in which reference TRBV2 and TRBJ2-7 provide the parts outside the CDR3, is EPEVTQTPSHQVTQMGQEVILRCVPISNHLYFYWYRQILGQKVEFLVSFYNNEISEKSEIFDDQFSVERPDGSNFTLKIRSTKLEDSAMYFCASRVEGWSEQYFGPGTRLTVT.